This T cell receptor beta chain was sequenced in a study of shared clonotypes between healthy human individuals. Study-level background: CD4 naive and memory got three plates each, CD8 naive two, CD8 memory one. General study points: Non-shared clonotypes displayed generation probabilities falling below those of clonotypes present in all four donors.

Germline V gene lookup returns CDR1 SGHAT and CDR2 FQNNGV. The CDR3 length is 14 residues. V lost 1 base and J lost 10, with 16 bases in between. In regard to this clone: No antigen is known for it.

Data came from immunoSEQ multiplex PCR; TCRdb stores just in-frame clones and leaves some out. The sample yields 2 million to 2.5 million clones, 90% to 97% seen once. The V call is TRBV11-2, the J call TRBJ1-1; D uncertain. The sequence was collected from a man between 18 and 29 years old in good health. Sequencing used naive CD4+ T cells sorted from blood. Subset defined: CD45RA+ positively selected. The CDR3 nucleotides are TGTGCCAGCAGCTTAGTGTCTAGTAGGGCGGGAGCTTTCTTT. This gives the protein CASSLVSSRAGAFF. Complete variable domain (other parts from reference TRBV11-2 and TRBJ1-1): EAGVAQSPRYKIIEKRQSVAFWCNPISGHATLYWYQQILGQGPKLLIQFQNNGVVDDSQLPKDRFSAERLKGVDSTLKIQPAKLEDSAVYLCASSLVSSRAGAFFGQGTRLTVV.